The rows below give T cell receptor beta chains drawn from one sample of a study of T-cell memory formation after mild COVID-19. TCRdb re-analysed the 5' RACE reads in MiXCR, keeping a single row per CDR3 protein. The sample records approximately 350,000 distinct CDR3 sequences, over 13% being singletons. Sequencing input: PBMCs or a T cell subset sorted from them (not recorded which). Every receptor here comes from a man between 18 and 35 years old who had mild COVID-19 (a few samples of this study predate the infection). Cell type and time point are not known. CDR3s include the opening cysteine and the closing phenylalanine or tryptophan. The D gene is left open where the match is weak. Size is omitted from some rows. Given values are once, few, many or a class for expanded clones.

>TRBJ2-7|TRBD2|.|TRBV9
CASSGRGAGPYEQYF
TGTGCCAGCAGCGGGCGGGGGGCCGGTCCATACGAGCAGTACTTC
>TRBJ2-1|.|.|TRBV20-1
CSANHRVNEQFF
TGCAGTGCCAACCACAGGGTCAATGAGCAGTTCTTC
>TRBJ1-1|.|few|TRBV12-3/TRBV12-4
CASKENTEAFF
TGTGCCAGCAAAGAGAACACTGAAGCTTTCTTT
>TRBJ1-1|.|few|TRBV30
CAWSRDWTAEAFF
TGTGCCTGGAGCCGAGACTGGACAGCTGAAGCTTTCTTT
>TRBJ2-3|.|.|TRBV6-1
CASSEWARNGDTQYF
TGTGCCAGCAGTGAATGGGCACGGAATGGGGATACGCAGTATTTT
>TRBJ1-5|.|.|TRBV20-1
CSAAPGGAVGNQPQHF
TGCAGTGCTGCCCCCGGAGGAGCCGTAGGCAATCAGCCCCAGCATTTT
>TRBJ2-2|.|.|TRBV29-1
CSVVGQGRTGELFF
TGCAGCGTTGTCGGGCAGGGTAGAACCGGGGAGCTGTTTTTT
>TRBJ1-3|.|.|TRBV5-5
CASSFEVARSGNTIYF
TGTGCCAGCAGCTTTGAGGTTGCGAGATCTGGAAACACCATATATTTT
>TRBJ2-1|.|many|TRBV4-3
CASSPPMRVHEQFF
TGCGCCAGCAGCCCCCCAATGAGGGTCCATGAGCAGTTCTTC
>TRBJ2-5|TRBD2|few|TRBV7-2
CASSSGLGGSQETQYF
TGTGCCAGCAGCTCCGGGTTGGGGGGGTCCCAAGAGACCCAGTACTTC
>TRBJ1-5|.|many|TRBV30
CAWSGGSGGNQPQHF
TGTGCCTGGAGTGGGGGGAGTGGGGGCAATCAGCCCCAGCATTTT
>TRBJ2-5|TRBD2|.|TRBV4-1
CASSLSGGPETQYF
TGCGCCAGCAGCCTTAGCGGGGGGCCAGAGACCCAGTACTTC
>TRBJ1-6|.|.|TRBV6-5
CASSLYDSPLHF
TGTGCCAGCAGCCTATATGATTCACCCCTCCACTTT
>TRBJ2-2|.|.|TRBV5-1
CASSFPDTGELFF
TGCGCCAGCAGCTTTCCAGATACCGGGGAGCTGTTTTTT
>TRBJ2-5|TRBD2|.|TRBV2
CASSDSSGVWETQYF
TGTGCCAGCAGTGATTCTAGCGGGGTTTGGGAGACCCAGTACTTC